This TCR beta chain was recorded in a study of CD8 T cells in ankylosing spondylitis. Scientists made TCR beta libraries using quantitative 5'-RACE with molecular barcodes. MiXCR, run by TCRdb on the 5' RACE reads, gives a single entry per CDR3 protein. Here the sample spans approximately 92,000 distinct CDR3 sequences, about 9% being singletons. Trimming took 0 bases from V and 2 from J; bases not matched to a gene: 1. The CDR3 totals 16 residues. Per germline, CDR1 SGHNT and CDR2 YYREEE (reference sequence). The specimen was blood, either unsorted or a sorted T cell fraction (not recorded which). This clonotype originated in a male donor with ankylosing spondylitis or in good health (not recorded which). The chain joins TRBV5-4 to TRBJ2-1; the match to TRBD2 covers 11 bases. The CDR3 nucleotides are TGTGCCAGCAGCTTGGCGACTAGCGGGGCCTACAATGAGCAGTTCTTC. Encoded protein: CASSLATSGAYNEQFF.